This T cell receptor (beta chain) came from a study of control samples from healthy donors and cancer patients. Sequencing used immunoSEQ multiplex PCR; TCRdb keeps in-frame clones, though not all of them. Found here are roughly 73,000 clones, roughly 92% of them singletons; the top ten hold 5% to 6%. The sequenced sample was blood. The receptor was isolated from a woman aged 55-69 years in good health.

The CDR3 is CASSPPRQASYNEQFF. In DNA, the CDR3 is TGTGCCAGCTCACCACCGCGACAGGCTAGCTACAATGAGCAGTTCTTC. J is TRBJ2-1 and V is TRBV18; TRBD1 might be the D (6 bases). This CDR3 is built from 16 residues. Per the germline V gene, CDR1 is KGHSH and CDR2 is LQKENI. V lost 0 bases, J lost 3 bases, and 12 bases lay in between.